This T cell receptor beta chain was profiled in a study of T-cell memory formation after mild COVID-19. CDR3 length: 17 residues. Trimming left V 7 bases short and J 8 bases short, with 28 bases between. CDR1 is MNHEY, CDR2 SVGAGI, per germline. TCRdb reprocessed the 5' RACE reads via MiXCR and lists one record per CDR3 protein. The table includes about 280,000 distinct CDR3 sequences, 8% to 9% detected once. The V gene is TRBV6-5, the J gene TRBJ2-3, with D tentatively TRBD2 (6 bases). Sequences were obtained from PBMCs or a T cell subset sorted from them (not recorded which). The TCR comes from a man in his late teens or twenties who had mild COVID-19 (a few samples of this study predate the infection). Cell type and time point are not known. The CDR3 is CASTTSRASSSAGTQYF. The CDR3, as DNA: TGTGCCAGCACCACTTCCCGGGCCTCCTCATCAGCGGGTACGCAGTATTTT.